This T cell receptor (beta chain) was profiled in a study of monozygotic twins with inflammatory bowel disease (dated by TCRdb to about 2019). The study in broad terms: A total of 28 monozygotic twin pairs were included in the full study, comprising nine German pairs (four IBD-concordant, five IBD-discordant) and 19 IBD-discordant Danish pairs. The search for disease-associated traits relied mainly on comparing, within discordant pairs, IBD patients with their genetically identical healthy co-twins. Each individual had, on average, about 151 000 unique TCRalpha sequences and 181 000 unique TCRbeta sequences available for analysis. Broad study findings and their caveats: The analysis was unable to tell apart different T cell subtypes. Repertoire similarity did not differ between concordant and discordant twins, which could be due to limited statistical power. Because patients received different immunosuppressive treatments, the repertoires may have picked up extra background noise and variability between individuals. Compared with healthy twins, IBD patients had fewer clonotypes in common with other individuals, a difference most pronounced in patients showing signs of disease activity. The results gave no support for a single strong signal or clonotype linked to IBD. Measured by the inverse Simpson index, TCRbeta repertoire diversity was lower in IBD patients than in their healthy co-twins.

Library preparation used 5' RACE. For each TCR library, approximately 3,700 ng of total RNA was used. For each sample, cDNA synthesis with SMARTScribe reverse transcriptase was split into eight separate reactions. During cDNA synthesis, template switching introduced unique molecular identifiers that contained a 6-nucleotide sample barcode. TCRalpha and TCRbeta cDNA was amplified in two nested PCRs of approximately 17 and 9 cycles, and bead purification was carried out after each PCR. Before amplification, the cDNA was treated with uracil DNA-glycosylase and purified using the QIAquick PCR purification kit. The second PCR added Illumina TruSeq-compatible adapters along with sample-specific barcodes. Library quality and concentration were checked on TapeStation and Qubit, and libraries were pooled at roughly 5 ng each. Sequencing of pooled libraries was carried out on an Illumina HiSeq2500 single-index Rapid Run using 2 x 100 bp reads and custom sequencing primers. The authors processed their data as follows. PCR and sequencing errors were corrected by UMI-based consensus assembly using MiGEC version 1.2.6. MiXCR version 2.1.1 handled V(D)J alignment, clonotype assembly and CDR3 extraction. To normalise gene usage, clonotype sharing and MAIT/NKT TCR abundance, the analysis used the top 1000, 10 000 and 20 000 clonotypes per sample. After downsampling to 27 000 UMIs, diversity was calculated as the inverse Simpson index using the vegan R package. Paired Mann-Whitney U tests were applied to discordant twin pairs, and Benjamini-Hochberg correction was used for multiple testing. TCRdb reprocessed the public reads and reports one entry per CDR3 protein sequence, without DNA. What appears here as the V and J calls and clone size reflects TCRdb's work, not the paper's. In this sample's table one finds around 400,000 distinct CDR3 sequences. The ten largest clones add up to under 3% of the sample.

From each donor, a roughly 2.7 ml peripheral blood sample was collected into PAXgene tubes and kept at -80 degrees C. Without any T cell sorting, total RNA was extracted from whole blood using the PAXgene blood miRNA kit on an automated QIAcube. Deep TCRalpha and TCRbeta repertoire profiling with unique molecular barcoding was performed on peripheral blood of monozygotic twin pairs concordant or discordant for inflammatory bowel disease. Smoking habits were recorded for all twin pairs, and individuals were classified as current, former or never smokers. On this clonotype: The clone's antigen remains unknown.

The germline V gene specifies SGHDT as CDR1 and YYEEEE as CDR2. The CDR3 measures 18 amino acids from cysteine to phenylalanine. DNA for this receptor is not on file. This TCR derives from a human donor with ulcerative colitis or Crohn's disease, or a healthy co-twin of an affected twin (not recorded which). The sequence links TRBV5-6 to TRBJ2-7; TCRdb picks TRBD2, but there is no DNA to check that call. The sample comprised blood. The CDR3 protein: CARSRTSGRTTLSYEQYF.